What follows are 13 T cell receptor beta chains derived from one specimen sequenced in a study of tumor and adjacent non-tumor tissue in lung cancer. A modified ARM-PCR protocol with three rounds of nested PCR amplified TCRbeta. Via MiXCR, TCRdb re-called the multiplex PCR reads, giving one row per CDR3 protein. The sample has 120,000 or so distinct CDR3 sequences; around three fifths are singletons. No cell sorting was done before RNA was extracted from the tissue. Sequences were obtained from lung tumor tissue. The receptors were gathered from a man aged 30 to 45 with non-small cell lung cancer.

Comments on this clonotype: A much larger clone differs from this one at a single base, so this may be a read error. This sequence joins TRBV4-1 and TRBJ2-1; D possibly uses TRBD1 or TRBD2 (7 bases each). Looked up from germline, CDR1 is MGHRA and CDR2 is YSYEKL. The CDR3 consists of 15 residues. The CDR3 loop reads CASSQGQGGNNEEFF. In DNA, the CDR3 is TGCGCCAGCAGCCAAGGACAGGGAGGGAACAATGAGGAGTTCTTC.

In its sample, this clonotype was seen a few times. The DNA for the CDR3 is TGCAGCGTTGCTCACGTACAGGGGATTGAGCAGTTCTTC. Residues: CSVAHVQGIEQFF. The chain links TRBV29-1 to TRBJ2-1, with 7 bases aligning to TRBD1. V gave up 4 bases and J gave up 9 bases; unmatched junction bases: 9. Germline-derived CDR1 and CDR2 are SQVTM and ANQGSEA. The CDR3 covers 13 residues.

Note on this clonotype: At one end the junction does not follow the germline gene, possibly because of a read error. The gene calls are TRBV29-1 and TRBJ2-3; tentative D call: TRBD2 (6 bases). CDR1 SQVTM and CDR2 ANQGSEA come from the germline V gene. The CDR3 sequence is 15 residues long. CDR3 coding DNA: TGCAGCGTTGAAGAACCCCAGCGGGCCACAGATACGCAGTTTTTT. This encodes CSVEEPQRATDTQFF.

With respect to this clonotype: A single base separates this from a much larger clone, so it may be a read error. V usage is TRBV6-2 or TRBV6-3 and J usage is TRBJ1-1; no clear D. This CDR3 is 14 amino acids long. V was shortened by 6 bases and J by 5 bases, with 16 bases between the two germline ends. CDR1 and CDR2 from the germline V gene are MNHEY and SVGEGT. For the CDR3, the DNA is TGTGCCAGCAGACTACCCGGGAGGGCGACTGAAGCTTTCTTT. Its protein is CASRLPGRATEAFF.

This clonotype was counted at least ten times. The rearrangement uses TRBV29-1 and TRBJ1-2; 8 nucleotides line up with TRBD1. Per germline, CDR1 SQVTM and CDR2 ANQGSEA. This CDR3 has 13 amino acids. Unmatched junction bases numbered 9, after V lost 7 bases and J lost 5 bases. The CDR3 DNA follows: TGCAGCGCCGGTGGGACAGGAGTTTATGGCTACACCTTC. Amino acids: CSAGGTGVYGYTF.

This sequence joins TRBV11-2 and TRBJ2-2; 7 positions agree with TRBD2. After removal of 7 bases from V and 6 bases from J, the junction contained 11 bases not matched to a gene. CDR3 length equals 15 residues. Germline CDR1 and CDR2: SGHAT and FQNNGV. DNA of the CDR3: TGTGCCAGCAACCTCGGACGGGAGGTTGCCGGGGAGCTGTTTTTT. Its translation is CASNLGREVAGELFF.

In this sample, this clonotype turned up a few times. The V call is TRBV12-3 or TRBV12-4, the J call TRBJ2-5, with no clear D. This CDR3 has 14 residues. Trimming took off 1 base at V and 2 bases at J, with 8 bases between the two ends. The CDR3 DNA reads as TGTGCCAGCAGTTTAGAGGCTTTACAAGAGACCCAGTACTTC. Its protein product is CASSLEALQETQYF.

A note on this clonotype: At one of its ends the junction is not consistent with the germline gene, which may arise from a read error. The CDR3 is CANSQDPGASYEHYF. The CDR3 nucleotides read TGCGCCAACAGCCAAGACCCAGGGGCATCCTACGAGCACTACTTC. The chain is built from TRBV4-1 and TRBJ2-7, with D possibly matching TRBD1 (6 bases). The CDR3 contains 15 residues. Looked up from germline, CDR1 is MGHRA and CDR2 is YSYEKL.

This clonotype was found once. At one of its ends the junction is not consistent with the germline gene, which may arise from a read error. V and J are TRBV11-2 and TRBJ2-3; perhaps TRBD1 as D (5 bases). Germline-derived CDR1 and CDR2 are SGHAT and FQNNGV. The CDR3 is 12 residues long. CDR3 sequence reads: CASNQPTGTQYF. The CDR3 DNA follows: TGTGCCAGCAACCAGCCCACAGGTACGCAGTATTTT.

Regarding this clonotype: The conserved closing phenylalanine or tryptophan is absent in this CDR3, likely reflecting a read error. The V and J genes are TRBV5-5 and TRBJ2-3, with no clear D. This CDR3 is 13 amino acids long. The V end lost 0 bases, the J end lost 6 bases, and 8 bases lay between the germline ends. The germline CDR1 and CDR2 sequences are SGHKS and YYEKEE (reference sequence). Here the CDR3 reads CASSLARLDTQYS. Written as DNA, the CDR3 is TGTGCCAGCAGCTTGGCTAGATTGGATACGCAGTATTCT.

Concerning this clonotype: Compared with germline, one end of the junction differs, possibly owing to a read error. The rearrangement uses TRBV11-2 and TRBJ1-6; no definite D call. The CDR3 has 16 amino acids. Germline V gene data show CDR1 as SGHAT and CDR2 as FQNNGV. The CDR3 nucleotides read TGTGCCAACAGCCTCACGGATGGAGTCGGTAATTCACCCCTCCACTTT. It specifies CANSLTDGVGNSPLHF.

On this clonotype itself: A much more abundant neighbour one base away suggests this may be a read error. The chain uses TRBV12-3 or TRBV12-4 and TRBJ2-7, with 7 bases aligning to TRBD1. This CDR3 is built from 14 residues. The DNA for the CDR3 is TGTACCAGCAGCCCCAGGGACAGAGCCTACGAGCAGTACTTC. It yields the protein CTSSPRDRAYEQYF.

With respect to this clonotype: Its ends do not fully match the called genes, so a read error is possible. The chain uses TRBV12-3 or TRBV12-4 and TRBJ1-2, with no clear D. This CDR3 is built from 14 residues. The CDR3 DNA is TGTGTCAGCGGTACACTAGACGGGTACTATAGCTACACCTTC. Encoded protein: CVSGTLDGYYSYTF.